Listed below are T cell receptor beta chains from one sample, sequenced in a study of PD-L1 blockade in urothelial cancer. Only in-frame clones appear in the TCRdb table, and some are missing; sequencing was by immunoSEQ multiplex PCR. Seen here are roughly 100,000 clones, roughly 80% observed once, and the top ten hold approximately 8.4%. The sample consisted of PBMCs, taken around atezolizumab (anti-PD-L1) treatment. The receptor source for this set is a man aged 65-85 years with urothelial cancer. Both conserved end residues are part of each CDR3.

v_call	j_call	cdr3_aa
TRBV10-3	TRBJ2-7	CAISVGGSYEQYF
TRBV4-2	TRBJ1-2	CASSQDNNYGYTF
TRBV7-9	TRBJ2-4	CASSPVGGLTIAKNIQYF
TRBV4-2	TRBJ1-3	CASSQEIRGGNTIYF
TRBV27	TRBJ2-1	CASRTLAGVYNEQFF
TRBV7-2	TRBJ2-3	CASSLDKTDTQYF
TRBV5-6	TRBJ1-2	CASSLGGGNYGYTF
TRBV7-2	TRBJ1-1	CASSDGTGDTEAFF
TRBV7-9	TRBJ2-7	CASSLGAGRHDEQYF
TRBV19	TRBJ2-1	CASSRGVWNEQFF
TRBV14	TRBJ2-7	CASSPRLAISYEQYF
TRBV23-1	TRBJ2-3	CASSPHESGDTQYF
TRBV6-5	TRBJ1-5	CASSRVDSNQPQHF
TRBV7-9	TRBJ1-1	CASSSDRVFYPTEAFF
TRBV6-5	TRBJ2-3	CASSYPRGSDTQYF
TRBV18	TRBJ1-3	CASSPETSTTIYF
TRBV5-5	TRBJ2-1	CASSRGDYNEQFF
TRBV18	TRBJ2-7	CASSSGGGSGGFRTYEQYF
TRBV5-6	TRBJ2-2	CASSLGQLTNTGELFF
TRBV19	TRBJ2-1	CASSFGTSGYNEQFF
TRBV4-1	TRBJ2-1	CASSRGGLAELGNEQFF
TRBV19	TRBJ1-5	CASSIDTGSNQPQHF
TRBV13	TRBJ2-7	CASSPSGGRDEQYF
TRBV6-1	TRBJ1-5	CASTQDRGPQHF
TRBV27	TRBJ2-1	CASSLKVAGDPSSYNEQFF
TRBV11-2	TRBJ1-1	CASSLEVGATEAFF
TRBV7-3	TRBJ2-3	CASSIDGPEGSTDTQYF
TRBV7-6	TRBJ1-4	CASSLTGAVGEKLFF
TRBV30	TRBJ1-2	CASTGRSNYGYTF
TRBV4-2	TRBJ2-2	CASSQEAKNTGELFF
TRBV13	TRBJ2-7	CASSLFLRSSYEQYF
TRBV19	TRBJ2-1	CASSGRGQGVKNEQFF
TRBV19	TRBJ1-2	CASSISSSNYGYTF